This TCR beta chain was sequenced during a study of shared clonotypes between healthy human individuals. Turning to the study itself: Donor ages ranged 18 to 49 years: a couple of women, a few men.

Germline V lookup: CDR1 SGHTA, CDR2 FQGNSA. The V end was cut by 4 bases, the J end by 4 bases, with 16 bases between. The CDR3 length is 15 residues. Note on this clone: What it binds is not known.

Study-level results: Generation probability values for non-shared clonotypes were lower than those for clonotypes shared by all four donors.

Caucasian adults residing in Nashville, Tennessee made up all the donors. As processed by the authors: ImmunoSEQ only sent back junction sequences with no quality scores, so filtering was done differently. The assay was immunoSEQ multiplex PCR, and TCRdb's table has in-frame clones only and misses some. V, J and clone size are those of that table, while D and trimming were read from the DNA. The sample contains hundreds of thousands of clones, approximately 79% of which appear only once. This TCR derives from a woman in her 30s in good health. The chain uses TRBV7-2 and TRBJ2-5; possibly TRBD1 for D (5 bases). Sequenced material: memory CD4+ T cells sorted from blood. Subset indicated: CD45RA-negative fraction. The CDR3: CASSSSLGRPETQYF. CDR3 sequence (DNA): TGTGCCAGCAGCTCCTCGTTGGGGCGACCAGAGACCCAGTACTTC.